Listed below are T cell receptor beta chains from one sample, sequenced in a study of blood T cell repertoires in COVID-19. Here immunoSEQ multiplex PCR was the method, and the copy in TCRdb shows in-frame clones only, minus some. The sample includes about 81,000 clones, 70% to 90% of them seen just once. The sequenced sample was peripheral blood. These receptor sequences come from a woman aged 70-85 years with acute or convalescent COVID-19. Each CDR3 is given with its conserved first and last residue. A D gene is named only where the DNA matches it firmly. Where a row states a size, it is once, few, many or the class of an expanded clone; other rows omit it.

J gene	V gene	D gene	clone size	CDR3 DNA	CDR3 protein
TRBJ2-1	TRBV27	TRBD2	once	TGTGCCAGCAGAGGGACTAGCGGGAGCAAGTTCTTC	CASRGTSGSKFF
TRBJ2-3	TRBV19	TRBD2	NA	TGTGCCAGTAGTATTGGTGGGAGGGCCGCAGATACGCAGTATTTT	CASSIGGRAADTQYF
TRBJ2-1	TRBV5-4	TRBD2	NA	TGTGCCAGCAGCTTGGCTCCGGCTAGCGGGTGGCTTGGACCCTACAATGAGCAGTTCTTC	CASSLAPASGWLGPYNEQFF
TRBJ2-1	TRBV7-2	NA	NA	TGTGCCAGCAGCTTAGCTCTAGCAGTCGATGAGCAGTTCTTC	CASSLALAVDEQFF
TRBJ1-1	TRBV6-1	NA	NA	TGTGCCAGCAGTGAAACCCTTCGACTGTCCACTGAAGCTTTCTTT	CASSETLRLSTEAFF
TRBJ1-1	TRBV10-1	TRBD1	NA	TGCGCCAGCACCGAGGGAACAGGGGTGAACACTGAAGCTTTCTTT	CASTEGTGVNTEAFF
TRBJ1-2	TRBV5-1	NA	few	TGCGCCAGCAGCTCCGGACACGACCAATATGGCTACACCTTC	CASSSGHDQYGYTF
TRBJ1-2	TRBV30	TRBD1	NA	TGTGCCTGGAGTGTAGGGACAGGGGCCTATGGCTACACCTTC	CAWSVGTGAYGYTF
TRBJ1-6	TRBV10-2	NA	NA	TGCGCCACTACTGGGCAGGGAAATTCACCCCTCCACTTT	CATTGQGNSPLHF
TRBJ1-6	TRBV13	NA	NA	TGTGCCAGCAGCTTAGCGGCGGGGTATAATTCACCCCTCCACTTT	CASSLAAGYNSPLHF